The entry that follows covers one T cell receptor (beta chain) sequence. These data come from a study of shared clonotypes between healthy human individuals. Germline CDR1 is MNHEY and CDR2 is SMNVEV (reference sequence). The V and J ends lost 10 bases and 1 base, in that order; junction bases with no gene match: 3. The CDR3 is 13 residues long. Profiled with immunoSEQ multiplex PCR; TCRdb holds only in-frame clones, not every one. The data contain 2,100,000 or so clones, around 95% of them singletons. Sequenced input: naive CD4+ T cells sorted from blood. This sample's subset: CD45RA+ positively selected. The rearrangement uses TRBV27 and TRBJ1-5; 8 nucleotides match TRBD1. The sequence derives from a man aged 18 to 29 in good health. The CDR3 DNA sequence: TGTGCCACCAGGACAGGGAGCAATCAGCCCCAGCATTTT. It codes for CATRTGSNQPQHF.